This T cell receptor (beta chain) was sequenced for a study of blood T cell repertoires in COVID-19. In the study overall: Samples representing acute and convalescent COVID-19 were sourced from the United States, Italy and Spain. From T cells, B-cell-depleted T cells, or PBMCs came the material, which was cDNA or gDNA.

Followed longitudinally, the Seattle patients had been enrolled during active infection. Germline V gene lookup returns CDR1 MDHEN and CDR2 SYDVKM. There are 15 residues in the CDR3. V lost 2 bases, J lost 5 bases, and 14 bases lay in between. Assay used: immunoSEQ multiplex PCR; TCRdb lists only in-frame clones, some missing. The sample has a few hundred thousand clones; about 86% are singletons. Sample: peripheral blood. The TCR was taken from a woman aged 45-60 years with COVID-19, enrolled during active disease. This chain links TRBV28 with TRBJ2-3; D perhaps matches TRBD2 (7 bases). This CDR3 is CASSLRGGTGDTQYF. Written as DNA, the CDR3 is TGTGCCAGCAGTTTAAGGGGGGGGACCGGAGATACGCAGTATTTT.